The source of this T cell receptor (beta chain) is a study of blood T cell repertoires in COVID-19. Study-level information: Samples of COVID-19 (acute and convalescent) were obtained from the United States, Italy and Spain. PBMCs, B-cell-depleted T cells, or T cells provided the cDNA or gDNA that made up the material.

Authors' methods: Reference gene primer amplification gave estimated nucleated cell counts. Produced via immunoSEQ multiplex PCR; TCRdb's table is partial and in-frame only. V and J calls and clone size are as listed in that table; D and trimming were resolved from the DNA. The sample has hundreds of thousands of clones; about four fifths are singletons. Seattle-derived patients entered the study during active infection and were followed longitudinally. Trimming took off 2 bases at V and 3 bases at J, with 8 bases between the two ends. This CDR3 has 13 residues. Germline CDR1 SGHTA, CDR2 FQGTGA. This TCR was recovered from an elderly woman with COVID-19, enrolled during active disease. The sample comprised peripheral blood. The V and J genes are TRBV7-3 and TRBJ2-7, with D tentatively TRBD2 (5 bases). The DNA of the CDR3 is TGTGCCAGCAGCTTATTCAGCGGCTACGAGCAGTACTTC. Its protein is CASSLFSGYEQYF.